What follows are 16 T cell receptor beta chains derived from one specimen sequenced in a study of blood T cell repertoires in COVID-19. Here immunoSEQ multiplex PCR was the method, and the copy in TCRdb shows in-frame clones only, minus some. The table includes around 68,000 clones, about nine tenths detected once. The specimen was peripheral blood. The receptors originated from a man aged 45-65 years with active COVID-19.

The V gene is TRBV3-1 (or the pseudogene TRBV3-2), the J gene TRBJ2-2; perhaps TRBD2 as D (5 bases). The V gene lost 4 bases and the J gene lost 4 bases, with 13 bases spanning the gap. The CDR3 totals 15 residues. Germline V gene sequence: CDR1 LGHDT, CDR2 YNNKEL (reference sequence). The CDR3 is CASSPITGSTGELFF. The CDR3 bases are TGTGCCAGCAGCCCCATTACGGGGAGCACCGGGGAGCTGTTTTTT.

This chain links TRBV6-6 with TRBJ1-6; D not certain. The germline V gene encodes CDR1 MNHNY and CDR2 SVGAGI (reference sequence). V lost 4 bases and J lost 0, with 10 bases in between. CDR3 size: 16 residues. CDR3 sequence reads: CASSSIGSSYNSPLHF. For the CDR3, the DNA is TGTGCCAGCAGTTCCATAGGGAGCTCCTATAATTCACCCCTCCACTTT.

V and J are TRBV7-2 and TRBJ2-2; D is possibly TRBD2 (5 bases). CDR1 SGHTA and CDR2 FQGNSA come from the germline V gene. This CDR3 region has 16 residues. Between the trimmed V and J ends, which lost 6 bases and 0 bases, there was a span of 14 bases. CDR3 amino acids: CASRSKRLTNTGELFF. CDR3 in DNA: TGTGCCAGCAGATCTAAGCGGCTTACGAACACCGGGGAGCTGTTTTTT.

This chain connects TRBV4-1 to TRBJ1-2; D possibly corresponds to TRBD1 (6 bases). The germline V gene has CDR1 MGHRA and CDR2 YSYEKL. This CDR3 is 13 amino acids long. V was trimmed by 3 bases and J by 4 bases, leaving 9 bases between them. The CDR3 here is CASSQGAIYGYTF. The CDR3 bases are TGCGCCAGCAGCCAGGGGGCAATCTATGGCTACACCTTC.

The J gene is TRBJ1-3, the V gene TRBV18; 10 positions match TRBD1. The CDR3 extends over 19 amino acids. The germline V gene encodes CDR1 KGHSH and CDR2 LQKENI. Trimming took 1 base from V and 0 from J; bases not matched to a gene: 9. The CDR3 bases are TGTGCCAGCTCACCACGCGACAGGGGGCTTCTCAACTCTGGAAACACCATATATTTT. Its translation is CASSPRDRGLLNSGNTIYF.

This clone was detected only once. The genes are TRBV5-1 and TRBJ2-1; 8 bases are a match to TRBD1. The V segment lost 3 bases and the J segment 2 bases; nucleotides outside the gene matches: 7. Germline V gene data show CDR1 as SGHRS and CDR2 as YFSETQ. The CDR3 has 16 residues. The CDR3 region has the DNA TGCGCCAGCAGCTCGGGACAGGACCATACCTACAATGAGCAGTTCTTC. Translation: CASSSGQDHTYNEQFF. The full variable domain, completed using reference TRBV5-1 and TRBJ2-1, is KAGVTQTPRYLIKTRGQQVTLSCSPISGHRSVSWYQQTPGQGLQFLFEYFSETQRNKGNFPGRFSGRQFSNSRSEMNVSTLELGDSALYLCASSSGQDHTYNEQFFGPGTRLTVL.

CDR3 loop: CASSRDRGNEKLFF. CDR3 nucleotide sequence: TGTGCCAGCAGCCGGGACAGGGGCAATGAAAAACTGTTTTTT. The chain links TRBV3-1 (or the pseudogene TRBV3-2) to TRBJ1-4; 10 positions agree with TRBD1. CDR1 is LGHDT, CDR2 YNNKEL, per germline (reference sequence). This CDR3 is built from 14 residues. Trimming at V came to 4 bases and at J to 5 bases, leaving 1 base not matched to a gene.

The chain has TRBV4-3 and TRBJ1-2; tentatively, D is TRBD1 (5 bases). CDR1 is LGHNA and CDR2 is YSLEER in the germline V gene. The CDR3 is made up of 15 amino acids. Trimming left V 4 bases short and J 0 bases short, with 12 bases between. The CDR3, as DNA: TGCGCCAGCAGCCTGGGGACTTCTTCTAACTATGGCTACACCTTC. It yields the protein CASSLGTSSNYGYTF.

This chain joins TRBV19 and TRBJ1-2, with D perhaps TRBD1 (5 bases). The germline V and J ends were trimmed by 1 base and 5 bases, with 8 bases remaining between them. The V gene's germline CDR1 is LNHDA and CDR2 SQIVND (reference sequence). The CDR3 runs 13 residues. The CDR3 coding sequence is TGTGCCAGTAGTATAGGGGGCGAGTATGGCTACACCTTC. It translates to CASSIGGEYGYTF.

The V gene is TRBV5-1, the J gene TRBJ2-5; TRBD2 matches at 7 bases. Germline loops: CDR1 SGHRS, CDR2 YFSETQ. With V trimmed by 6 bases and J by 4 bases, 15 bases remained unmatched. CDR3 length: 16 residues. The CDR3 coding sequence is TGCGCCAGCAAAATTGGTGAGCGGGGACTGGGAGAGACCCAGTACTTC. Translated, it gives CASKIGERGLGETQYF. Full variable domain (rest looked up from reference TRBV5-1 and TRBJ2-5): KAGVTQTPRYLIKTRGQQVTLSCSPISGHRSVSWYQQTPGQGLQFLFEYFSETQRNKGNFPGRFSGRQFSNSRSEMNVSTLELGDSALYLCASKIGERGLGETQYFGPGTRLLVL.

The chain links TRBV5-5 to TRBJ2-7, with 10 bases matching TRBD2. Germline lookup yields CDR1 SGHKS and CDR2 YYEKEE (reference sequence). The CDR3 length is 15 residues. With V trimmed by 0 bases and J by 3 bases, 3 bases remained unmatched. CDR3 protein: CASSLVGLADYEQYF. CDR3 DNA: TGTGCCAGCAGCTTGGTTGGACTAGCGGACTACGAGCAGTACTTC. The complete variable domain, with remaining parts taken from reference TRBV5-5 and TRBJ2-7, reads DAGVTQSPTHLIKTRGQQVTLRCSPISGHKSVSWYQQVLGQGPQFIFQYYEKEERGRGNFPDRFSARQFPNYSSELNVNALLLGDSALYLCASSLVGLADYEQYFGPGTRLTVT.

J is TRBJ2-5 and V is TRBV29-1, with 8 bases lining up with TRBD1. Germline CDR1 reads SQVTM; CDR2 reads ANQGSEA. The V gene end was trimmed by 4 bases and the J gene end by 5 bases; junction bases not matched to a gene: 6. CDR3 length: 13 residues. The CDR3 sequence is CSVVQGAGETQYF. CDR3 nucleotide sequence: TGCAGCGTTGTTCAGGGGGCTGGTGAGACCCAGTACTTC.

This chain links TRBV12-5 with TRBJ1-1, with unresolved D. Germline-derived CDR1 and CDR2 are LGHNT and FRNRAP. Trimming stripped 2 bases from V and 3 bases from J, with 7 bases between. This CDR3 contains 13 residues. This CDR3 is CASGLWRDTEAFF. CDR3 nucleotide sequence: TGTGCTAGTGGTTTGTGGCGGGACACTGAAGCTTTCTTT.

The gene calls are TRBV24-1 and TRBJ2-1, with D possibly matching TRBD1 (5 bases). CDR3 length: 13 amino acids. Germline V gene sequence: CDR1 KGHDR, CDR2 SFDVKD. V dropped 4 bases and J dropped 10 bases, with 13 bases sitting between them. As DNA, the CDR3 is TGTGCCACCAGTGACCACCTGGGGCACGAGCAGTTCTTC. It is translated as CATSDHLGHEQFF.

This clone was found once. This chain links TRBV7-2 with TRBJ2-2; TRBD2 matches 8 bases. Germline assignment: CDR1 SGHTA and CDR2 FQGNSA. The J segment lost 5 bases and the V segment lost 5 bases, leaving 10 bases of the junction unmatched. The CDR3 is 16 amino acids. CDR3 DNA sequence: TGTGCCAGCAGCCCTCCTAGCGGGTGGGGAACCGGGGAGCTGTTTTTT. This codes for CASSPPSGWGTGELFF.

The genes are TRBV5-4 and TRBJ2-7; D might be TRBD2 (6 bases). Germline V lookup: CDR1 SGHNT, CDR2 YYREEE (reference sequence). Trimming stripped 4 bases from V and 2 bases from J, with 25 bases between. This CDR3 contains 18 residues. The CDR3 reads CASSAQTAGTGRPYEQYF. The CDR3 region has the DNA TGTGCCAGCAGCGCCCAAACCGCCGGGACTGGAAGACCCTACGAGCAGTACTTC.